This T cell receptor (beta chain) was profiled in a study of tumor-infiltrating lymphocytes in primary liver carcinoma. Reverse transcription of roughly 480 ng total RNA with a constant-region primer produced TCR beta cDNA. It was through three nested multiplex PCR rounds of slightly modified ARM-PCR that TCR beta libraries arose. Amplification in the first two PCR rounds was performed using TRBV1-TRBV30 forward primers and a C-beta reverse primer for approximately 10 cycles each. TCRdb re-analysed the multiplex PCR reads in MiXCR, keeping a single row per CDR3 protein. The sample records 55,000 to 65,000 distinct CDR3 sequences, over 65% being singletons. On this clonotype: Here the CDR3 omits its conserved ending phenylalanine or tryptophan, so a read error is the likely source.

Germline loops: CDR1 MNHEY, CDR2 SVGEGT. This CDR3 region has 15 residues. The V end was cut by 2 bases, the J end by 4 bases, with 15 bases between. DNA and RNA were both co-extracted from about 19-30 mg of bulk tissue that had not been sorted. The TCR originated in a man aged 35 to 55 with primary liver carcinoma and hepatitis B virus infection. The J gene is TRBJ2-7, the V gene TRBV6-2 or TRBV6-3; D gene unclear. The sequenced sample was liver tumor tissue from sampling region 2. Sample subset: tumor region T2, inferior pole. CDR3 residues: CASSYHLDMTYEQYL. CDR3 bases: TGTGCCAGCAGTTACCATCTAGACATGACATACGAGCAGTACCTC.